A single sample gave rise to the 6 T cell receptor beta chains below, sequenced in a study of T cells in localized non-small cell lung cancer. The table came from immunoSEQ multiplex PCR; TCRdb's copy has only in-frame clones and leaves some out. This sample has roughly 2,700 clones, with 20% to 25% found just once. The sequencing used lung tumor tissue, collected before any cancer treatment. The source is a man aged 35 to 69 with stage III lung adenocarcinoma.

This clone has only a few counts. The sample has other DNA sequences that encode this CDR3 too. In nucleotides, the CDR3 is TGTGCCAGTAGTATAGGCGGGGAAGGGACCCAGTACTTC. Protein product: CASSIGGEGTQYF. The chain employs TRBV19 and TRBJ2-5; D may be TRBD2 (6 bases). In germline, CDR1 is LNHDA, CDR2 SQIVND (reference sequence). V lost 1 base, J lost 7 bases, and 10 bases lay in between. The CDR3 contains 13 residues. Full variable domain (missing parts from reference TRBV19 and TRBJ2-5): DGGITQSPKYLFRKEGQNVTLSCEQNLNHDAMYWYRQDPGQGLRLIYYSQIVNDFQKGDIAEGYSVSREKKESFPLTVTSAQKNPTAFYLCASSIGGEGTQYFGPGTRLLVL.

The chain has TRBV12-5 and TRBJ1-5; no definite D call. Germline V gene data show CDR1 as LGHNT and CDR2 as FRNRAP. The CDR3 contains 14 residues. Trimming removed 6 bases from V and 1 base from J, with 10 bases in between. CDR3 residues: CASGSDRSNQPQHF. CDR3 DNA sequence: TGTGCTAGTGGATCGGACCGGAGCAATCAGCCCCAGCATTTT.

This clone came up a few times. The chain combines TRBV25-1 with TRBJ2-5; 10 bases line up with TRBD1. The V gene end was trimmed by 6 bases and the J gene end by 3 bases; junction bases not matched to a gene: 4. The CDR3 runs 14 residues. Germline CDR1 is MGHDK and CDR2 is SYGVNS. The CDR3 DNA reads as TGTGCCAGCAGGGTGACAGGGGGCAAAGAGACCCAGTACTTC. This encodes CASRVTGGKETQYF.

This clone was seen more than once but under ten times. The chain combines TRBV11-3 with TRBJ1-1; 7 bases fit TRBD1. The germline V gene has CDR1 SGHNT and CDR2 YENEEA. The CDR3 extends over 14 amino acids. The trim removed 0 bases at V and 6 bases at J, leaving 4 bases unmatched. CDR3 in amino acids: CASSLDRGSPEAFF. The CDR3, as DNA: TGTGCCAGCAGCTTAGACAGGGGGTCCCCTGAAGCTTTCTTT.

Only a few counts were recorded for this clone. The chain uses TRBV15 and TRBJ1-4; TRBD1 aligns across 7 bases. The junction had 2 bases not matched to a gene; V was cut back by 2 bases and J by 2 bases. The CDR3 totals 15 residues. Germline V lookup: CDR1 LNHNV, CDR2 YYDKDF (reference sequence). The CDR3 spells CATSRSTGTNEKLFF. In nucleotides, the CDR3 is TGTGCCACCAGCAGATCGACAGGGACTAATGAAAAACTGTTTTTT.

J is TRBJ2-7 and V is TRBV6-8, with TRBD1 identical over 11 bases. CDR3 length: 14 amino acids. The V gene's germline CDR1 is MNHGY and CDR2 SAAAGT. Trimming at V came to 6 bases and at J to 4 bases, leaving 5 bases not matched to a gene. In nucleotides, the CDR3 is TGTGCCAGCAGCTCCGGGACAGGGGGTTACGAGCAGTACTTC. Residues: CASSSGTGGYEQYF.